Below are 12 T cell receptor beta chains sequenced from a single sample in a study of blood T cell repertoires in COVID-19. Sequenced by immunoSEQ multiplex PCR; TCRdb stores in-frame clones only, minus some. The sample shows 70,000 or so clones, more than 75% of them seen only once. Material: peripheral blood. These receptors were taken from a young woman with acute or convalescent COVID-19.

J is TRBJ1-1 and V is TRBV3-1 (or the pseudogene TRBV3-2), with 9 bases that match TRBD1. Per germline, CDR1 LGHDT and CDR2 YNNKEL (reference sequence). This CDR3 contains 16 residues. Unmatched junction bases numbered 3, after V lost 1 base and J lost 0 bases. The CDR3 loop is CASSQGTGELNTEAFF. CDR3 in DNA: TGTGCCAGCAGCCAAGGGACAGGGGAGTTGAACACTGAAGCTTTCTTT.

The chain combines TRBV15 with TRBJ1-1; D call uncertain. V lost 3 bases to trimming and J lost 1 base, with 9 bases between them. The length of the CDR3 is 14 residues. CDR1 is LNHNV, CDR2 YYDKDF, per germline (reference sequence). The DNA of the CDR3 is TGTGCCACCAGCAGGGGGAGGGAGAACACTGAAGCTTTCTTT. Encoded protein: CATSRGRENTEAFF.

This clone was picked up one time. This CDR3 is CASSQDTGGDLGPQHF. The DNA for the CDR3 is TGTGCCAGCAGCCAAGATACAGGGGGCGATTTAGGGCCCCAGCATTTT. V and J are TRBV4-2 and TRBJ1-5, with 9 bases matching TRBD1. This CDR3 has 16 residues. The V gene's germline CDR1 is LGHNA and CDR2 YNFKEQ. J gave up 9 bases and V 0 bases, and 9 bases lay outside the gene matches.

This chain's CDR3 is CAWSVSWGGGEQETQYF. The CDR3 DNA sequence: TGTGCCTGGAGTGTATCTTGGGGGGGTGGTGAGCAAGAGACCCAGTACTTC. V is TRBV30 and J is TRBJ2-5, with 7 bases that match TRBD2. Germline CDR1 and CDR2: GTSNPN and SVGIG (reference sequence). The length of the CDR3 is 17 residues. Losses at the gene ends were 0 bases for V and 2 bases for J; bases not matched to a gene: 12. Full variable domain (rest looked up from reference TRBV30 and TRBJ2-5): SQTIHQWPATLVQPVGSPLSLECTVEGTSNPNLYWYRQAAGRGLQLLFYSVGIGQISSEVPQNLSASRPQDRQFILSSKKLLLSDSGFYLCAWSVSWGGGEQETQYFGPGTRLLVL.

V usage is TRBV30 and J usage is TRBJ1-6, with a possible D match to TRBD1 (6 bases). Germline V lookup: CDR1 GTSNPN, CDR2 SVGIG (reference sequence). This CDR3 is 13 amino acids long. V lost 5 bases, J lost 7 bases, and 12 bases lay in between. This chain's CDR3 is CAWRSGDNSPLHF. As DNA, the CDR3 is TGTGCCTGGCGGTCAGGGGACAATTCACCCCTCCACTTT.

The chain links TRBV5-1 to TRBJ2-7; TRBD2 is a possible D gene (5 bases). Trimming shortened V by 1 base and J by 0 bases, and 11 bases separated the two germline ends. This CDR3 is built from 15 residues. CDR1 is SGHRS and CDR2 is YFSETQ in the germline V gene. CDR3 loop: CASSLLSGPSYEQYF. The CDR3 DNA follows: TGCGCCAGCAGCTTGCTAAGCGGACCCTCCTACGAGCAGTACTTC.

V is TRBV28 and J is TRBJ2-4; tentative D call: TRBD1 (5 bases). Germline CDR1 is MDHEN and CDR2 is SYDVKM. V shed 4 bases and J shed 0 bases, with 13 bases lying between them. The CDR3 spans 16 residues. CDR3 coding DNA: TGTGCCAGCAGTTCCCGGACACCCCTAGCCAAAAACATTCAGTACTTC. This encodes CASSSRTPLAKNIQYF.

This clone appeared a single time. V and J are TRBV9 and TRBJ1-2, with 8 bases that match TRBD1. CDR1 and CDR2 from the germline V gene are SGDLS and YYNGEE. The CDR3 runs to 14 residues. The V gene end was trimmed by 0 bases and the J gene end by 8 bases; junction bases not matched to a gene: 6. CDR3 amino acids: CASSVAGGTEGYTF. The CDR3 DNA reads TGTGCCAGCAGCGTAGCAGGGGGCACGGAAGGCTACACCTTC.

The rearrangement uses TRBV10-1 and TRBJ2-7; D gene uncertain. Germline CDR1 WNHNN, CDR2 SYGVQD (reference sequence). The CDR3 has 14 residues. V was trimmed by 3 bases and J by 4 bases, leaving 13 bases between them. CDR3 amino acids: CASSDPARFYEQYF. The CDR3 region has the DNA TGCGCCAGCAGTGATCCGGCTAGGTTTTACGAGCAGTACTTC.

The chain carries TRBV6-5 and TRBJ1-2; D is possibly TRBD1 (5 bases). The CDR3 is made up of 14 amino acids. V shed 6 bases and J shed 0 bases, with 11 bases lying between them. The V gene's germline CDR1 is MNHEY and CDR2 SVGAGI. The CDR3 bases are TGTGCCAGCAGCCGGACATCGCCTAACTATGGCTACACCTTC. It is translated as CASSRTSPNYGYTF.

This clone was seen only once. Other DNA sequences of this sample code for an identical CDR3. The chain is built from TRBV11-2 and TRBJ1-1; 9 bases are shared with TRBD1. Germline-derived CDR1 and CDR2 are SGHAT and FQNNGV. The CDR3 runs 13 residues. V was pared by 6 bases and J by 7 bases, with 6 bases of the junction left unmatched. The CDR3 sequence is CASSRDRENEAFF. For the CDR3, the DNA is TGTGCCAGCAGTCGGGACAGGGAAAATGAAGCTTTCTTT.

The chain links TRBV6-2 or TRBV6-3 to TRBJ2-6; no reliable D call. The ends were cut back, 7 bases at V and 0 bases at J, with 10 bases in the middle. The CDR3 has 15 residues. Germline assignment: CDR1 MNHEY and CDR2 SVGEGT. In DNA, the CDR3 is TGTGCCAGCACCCCGAGGAGCTCTGGGGCCAACGTCCTGACTTTC. Its translation is CASTPRSSGANVLTF.